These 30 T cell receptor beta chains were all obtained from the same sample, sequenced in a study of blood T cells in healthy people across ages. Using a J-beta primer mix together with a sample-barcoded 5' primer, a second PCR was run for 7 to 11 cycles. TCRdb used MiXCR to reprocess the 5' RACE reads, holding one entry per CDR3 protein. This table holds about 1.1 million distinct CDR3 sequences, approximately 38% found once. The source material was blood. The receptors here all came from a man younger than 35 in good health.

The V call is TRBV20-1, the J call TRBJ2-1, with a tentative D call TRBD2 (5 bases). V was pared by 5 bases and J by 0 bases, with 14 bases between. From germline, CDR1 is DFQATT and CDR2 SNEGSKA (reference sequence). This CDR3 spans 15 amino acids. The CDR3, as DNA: TGCAGTGCTGCCGATAGTGGGAGCTCCTACAATGAGCAGTTCTTC. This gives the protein CSAADSGSSYNEQFF.

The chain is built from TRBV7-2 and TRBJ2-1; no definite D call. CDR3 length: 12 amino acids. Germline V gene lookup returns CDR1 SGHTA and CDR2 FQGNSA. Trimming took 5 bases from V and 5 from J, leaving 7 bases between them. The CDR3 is CASSPYNNEQFF. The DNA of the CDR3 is TGTGCCAGCAGCCCCTACAACAATGAGCAGTTCTTC.

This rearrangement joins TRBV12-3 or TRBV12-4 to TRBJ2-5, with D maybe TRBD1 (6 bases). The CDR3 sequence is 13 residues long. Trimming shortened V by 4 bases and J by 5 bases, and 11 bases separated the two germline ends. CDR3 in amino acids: CASSCGQGETQYF. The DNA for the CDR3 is TGTGCCAGCAGTTGTGGGCAGGGGGAGACCCAGTACTTC.

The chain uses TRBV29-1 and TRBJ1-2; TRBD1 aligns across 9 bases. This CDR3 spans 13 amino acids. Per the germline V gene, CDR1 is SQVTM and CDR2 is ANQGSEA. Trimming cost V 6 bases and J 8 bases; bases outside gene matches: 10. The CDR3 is CSVPKGTGRGYTF. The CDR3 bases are TGCAGCGTGCCAAAGGGGACAGGGAGAGGCTACACCTTC.

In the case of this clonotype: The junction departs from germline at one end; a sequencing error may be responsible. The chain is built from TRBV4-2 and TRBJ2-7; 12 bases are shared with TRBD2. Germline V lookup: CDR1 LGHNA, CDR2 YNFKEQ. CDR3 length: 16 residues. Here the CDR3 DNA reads TGTGCCGGCAGCCAAACAACTAGCGGGGGGACCTACGAGCAGTACTTC. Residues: CAGSQTTSGGTYEQYF.

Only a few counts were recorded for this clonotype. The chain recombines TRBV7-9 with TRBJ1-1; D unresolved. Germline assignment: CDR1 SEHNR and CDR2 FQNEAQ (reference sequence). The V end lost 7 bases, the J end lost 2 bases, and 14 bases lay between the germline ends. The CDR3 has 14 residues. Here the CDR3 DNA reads TGTGCCAGCACCTTTCCCACGGGAAACACTGAAGCTTTCTTT. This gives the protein CASTFPTGNTEAFF.

The CDR3 spells CASSPNIAKQFF. CDR3 sequence (DNA): TGTGCCAGCAGCCCAAACATCGCAAAGCAGTTCTTC. V usage is TRBV3-1 and J usage is TRBJ2-1; D is uncertain. The CDR3 totals 12 residues. With 4 bases removed from V and 11 bases from J, the gap between germline ends came to 12 bases. Germline V gives CDR1 LGHDT, CDR2 YNNKEL (reference sequence).

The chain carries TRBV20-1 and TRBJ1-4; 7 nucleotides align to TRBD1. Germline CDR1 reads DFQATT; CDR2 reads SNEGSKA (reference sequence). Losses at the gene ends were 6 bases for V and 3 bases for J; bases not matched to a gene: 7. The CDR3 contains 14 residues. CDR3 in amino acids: CSAKHQGANEKLFF. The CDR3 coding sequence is TGCAGTGCCAAACATCAGGGGGCTAATGAAAAACTGTTTTTT.

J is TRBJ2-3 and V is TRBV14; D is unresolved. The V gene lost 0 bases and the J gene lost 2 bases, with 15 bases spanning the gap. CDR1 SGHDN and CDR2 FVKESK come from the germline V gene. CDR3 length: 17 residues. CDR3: CASSQDPVAALTDTQYF. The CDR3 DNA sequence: TGTGCCAGCAGCCAAGATCCGGTGGCAGCCCTCACAGATACGCAGTATTTT.

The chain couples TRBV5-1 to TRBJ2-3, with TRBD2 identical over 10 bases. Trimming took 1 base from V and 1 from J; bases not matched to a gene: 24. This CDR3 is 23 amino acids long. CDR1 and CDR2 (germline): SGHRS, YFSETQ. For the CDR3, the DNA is TGCGCCAGCAGCTTGAAACTCTCAGTTACTAGCGGGGAGGGAGGGCCTCGCACAGATACGCAGTATTTT. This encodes CASSLKLSVTSGEGGPRTDTQYF.

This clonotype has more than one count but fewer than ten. Here the CDR3 reads CASSLRAAGSYNEQYF. As DNA, the CDR3 is TGTGCCAGCAGCTTGAGGGCAGCAGGCTCCTACAATGAGCAGTACTTC. This chain uses TRBV5-6 with TRBJ2-1; D is undetermined. The end of the DNA fits TRBJ2-7 better, so the J call may be wrong. This CDR3 has 16 residues. CDR1 and CDR2 from the germline V gene are SGHDT and YYEEEE.

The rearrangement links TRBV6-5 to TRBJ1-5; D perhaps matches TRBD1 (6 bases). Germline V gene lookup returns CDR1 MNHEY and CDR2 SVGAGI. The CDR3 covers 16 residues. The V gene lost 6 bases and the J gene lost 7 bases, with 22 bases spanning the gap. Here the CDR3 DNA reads TGTGCCAGCAGCCCGATGACACAGGGTTCAGAACAGCCCCAGCATTTT. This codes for CASSPMTQGSEQPQHF.

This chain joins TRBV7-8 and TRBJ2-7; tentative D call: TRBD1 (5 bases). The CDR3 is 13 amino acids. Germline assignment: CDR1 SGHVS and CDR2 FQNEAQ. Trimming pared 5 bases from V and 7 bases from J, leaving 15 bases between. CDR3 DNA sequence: TGTGCCAGCAGCGTAAACCAGGGTCGGGAGCAGTACTTC. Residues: CASSVNQGREQYF.

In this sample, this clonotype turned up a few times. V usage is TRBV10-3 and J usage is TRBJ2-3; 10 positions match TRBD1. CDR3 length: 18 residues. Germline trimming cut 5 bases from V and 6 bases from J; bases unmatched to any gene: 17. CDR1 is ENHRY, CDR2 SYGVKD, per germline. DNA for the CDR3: TGTGCCATCAGTCAATCCTACGACCGGGACAGGGGAAAGGATACGCAGTATTTT. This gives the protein CAISQSYDRDRGKDTQYF.

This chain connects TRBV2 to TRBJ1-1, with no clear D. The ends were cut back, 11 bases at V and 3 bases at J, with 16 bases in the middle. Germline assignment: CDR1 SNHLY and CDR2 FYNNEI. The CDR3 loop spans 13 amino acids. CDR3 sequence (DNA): TGTGCCGGCATGGCAGTCAAACACACTGAAGCTTTCTTT. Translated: CAGMAVKHTEAFF.

CDR3 coding DNA: TGTGCCACCAACGAGGGATCATTATCCCATGGCTACACCTTC. The encoded protein is CATNEGSLSHGYTF. V usage is TRBV15 and J usage is TRBJ1-2; unclear D gene. The germline gives CDR1 LNHNV, CDR2 YYDKDF (reference sequence). This CDR3 has 14 residues. V was shortened by 7 bases and J by 6 bases, with 18 bases between the two germline ends.

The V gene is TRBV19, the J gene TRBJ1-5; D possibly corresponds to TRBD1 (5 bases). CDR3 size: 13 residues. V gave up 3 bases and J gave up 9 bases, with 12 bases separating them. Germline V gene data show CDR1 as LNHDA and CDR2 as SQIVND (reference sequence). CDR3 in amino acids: CASSIRGDSPQHF. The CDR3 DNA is TGTGCCAGTAGTATCCGAGGGGATTCGCCCCAGCATTTT.

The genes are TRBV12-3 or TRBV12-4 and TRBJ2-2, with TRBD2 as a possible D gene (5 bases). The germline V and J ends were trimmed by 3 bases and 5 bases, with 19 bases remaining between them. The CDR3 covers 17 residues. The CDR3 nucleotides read TGTGCCAGCAGTTTTCAGAGGGATTTTGTCCTGACCGGGGAGCTGTTTTTT. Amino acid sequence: CASSFQRDFVLTGELFF.

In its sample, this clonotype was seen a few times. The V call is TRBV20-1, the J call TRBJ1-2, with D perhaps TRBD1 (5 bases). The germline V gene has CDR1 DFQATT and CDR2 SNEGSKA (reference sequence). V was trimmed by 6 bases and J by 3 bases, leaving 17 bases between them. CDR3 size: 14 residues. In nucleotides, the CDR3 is TGCAGTGCGACCCCTTCTCTAGGGGACTATGGCTACACCTTC. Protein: CSATPSLGDYGYTF.

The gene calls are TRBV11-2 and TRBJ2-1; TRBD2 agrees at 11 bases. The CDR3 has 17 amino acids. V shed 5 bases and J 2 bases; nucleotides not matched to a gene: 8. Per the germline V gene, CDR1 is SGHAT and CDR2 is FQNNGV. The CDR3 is CASSARLAGRTYNEQFF. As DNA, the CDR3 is TGTGCCAGCAGCGCGAGACTAGCGGGGAGGACCTACAATGAGCAGTTCTTC.

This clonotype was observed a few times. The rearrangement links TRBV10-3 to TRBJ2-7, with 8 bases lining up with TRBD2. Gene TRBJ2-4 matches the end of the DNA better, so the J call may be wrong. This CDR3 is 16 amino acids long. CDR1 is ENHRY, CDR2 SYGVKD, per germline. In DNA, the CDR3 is TGTGCCATCAGTGAGAGGGGCGGGGGGTTAAAAAACATTCAGTACTTC. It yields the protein CAISERGGGLKNIQYF.

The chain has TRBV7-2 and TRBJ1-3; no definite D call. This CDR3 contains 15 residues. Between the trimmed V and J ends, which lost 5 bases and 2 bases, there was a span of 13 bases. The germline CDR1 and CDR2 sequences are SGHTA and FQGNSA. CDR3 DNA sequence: TGTGCCAGCAGCCTACGGCGTGTGGCTGGAAACACCATATATTTT. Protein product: CASSLRRVAGNTIYF.

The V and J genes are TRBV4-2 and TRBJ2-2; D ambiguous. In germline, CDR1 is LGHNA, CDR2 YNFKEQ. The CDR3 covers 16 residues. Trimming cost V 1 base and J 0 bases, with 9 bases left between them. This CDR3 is CASSQGLVANTGELFF. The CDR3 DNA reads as TGTGCCAGCAGCCAAGGCCTTGTCGCGAACACCGGGGAGCTGTTTTTT.

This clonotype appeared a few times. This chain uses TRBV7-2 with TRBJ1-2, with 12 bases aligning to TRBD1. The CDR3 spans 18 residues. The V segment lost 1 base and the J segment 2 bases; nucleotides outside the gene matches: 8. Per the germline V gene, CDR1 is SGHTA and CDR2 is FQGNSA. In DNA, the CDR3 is TGTGCCAGCAGCTTAGTGTCGGGACAGGGGGCGGTGAACTATGGCTACACCTTC. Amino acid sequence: CASSLVSGQGAVNYGYTF.

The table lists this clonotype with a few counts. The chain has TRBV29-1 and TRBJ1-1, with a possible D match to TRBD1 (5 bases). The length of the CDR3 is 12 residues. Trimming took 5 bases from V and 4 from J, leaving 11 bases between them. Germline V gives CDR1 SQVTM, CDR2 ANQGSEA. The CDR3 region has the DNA TGCAGCGTTCAGGGAGGGAGCACTGAAGCTTTCTTT. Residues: CSVQGGSTEAFF.

The CDR3 reads CASSYSKGKDYEQYF. DNA for the CDR3: TGTGCCAGCAGTTACTCGAAGGGTAAGGATTACGAGCAGTACTTC. The V gene is TRBV6-5, the J gene TRBJ2-7; the D is unclear. The CDR3 covers 15 residues. Trimming cost V 0 bases and J 4 bases, with 13 bases left between them. CDR1 MNHEY and CDR2 SVGAGI come from the germline V gene.

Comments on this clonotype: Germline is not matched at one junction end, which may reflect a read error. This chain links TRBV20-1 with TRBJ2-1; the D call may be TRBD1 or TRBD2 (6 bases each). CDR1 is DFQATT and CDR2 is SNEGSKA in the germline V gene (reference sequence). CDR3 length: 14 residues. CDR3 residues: CSTRGDEGFNEQFF. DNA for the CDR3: TGCAGTACTAGGGGGGATGAGGGATTCAATGAGCAGTTCTTC.

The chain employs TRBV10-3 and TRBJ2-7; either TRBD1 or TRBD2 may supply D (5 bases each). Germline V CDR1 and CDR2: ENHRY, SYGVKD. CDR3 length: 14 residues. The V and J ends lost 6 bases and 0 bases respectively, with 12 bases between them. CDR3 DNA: TGTGCCATCAGGGGGACGGTTAGCTCCTACGAGCAGTACTTC. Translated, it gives CAIRGTVSSYEQYF.

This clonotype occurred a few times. This CDR3 reads CASSESGRGRNQPQHF. Written as DNA, the CDR3 is TGTGCCAGCAGTGAGTCGGGCAGGGGTCGGAATCAGCCCCAGCATTTT. The rearrangement uses TRBV2 and TRBJ1-5; D perhaps matches TRBD1 (6 bases). CDR1 is SNHLY and CDR2 is FYNNEI in the germline V gene. This CDR3 is 16 amino acids long. Between the trimmed V and J ends, which lost 3 bases and 4 bases, there was a span of 16 bases.

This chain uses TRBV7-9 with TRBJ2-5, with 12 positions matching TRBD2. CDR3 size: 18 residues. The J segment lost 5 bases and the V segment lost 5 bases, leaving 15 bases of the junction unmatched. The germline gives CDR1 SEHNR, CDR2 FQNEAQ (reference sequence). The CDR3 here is CASSRPRTSGGIFETQYF. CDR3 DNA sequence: TGTGCCAGCAGCCGGCCCAGAACTAGCGGGGGGATATTTGAGACCCAGTACTTC.